This TCR beta chain was documented in a study of regulatory T cells in long-lasting Graves disease. General study points: Persistent patients had more shared public clonotypes (around 2,800) than new patients (about 1,000).

Construction of the TCR beta libraries employed iRepertoire HTBI primers in conjunction with Arm-PCR of CDR3 regions. Each CDR3 protein gets one entry after TCRdb re-called the multiplex PCR reads with MiXCR. Of hundreds of thousands of distinct CDR3 sequences in the sample, 15% to 20% were seen once. Ten or more counts support this clonotype. Antigen unknown. CDR1 and CDR2 (germline): SGHAT, FQDESV (reference sequence). This CDR3 is built from 14 residues. V was shortened by 2 bases and J by 10 bases, with 15 bases between the two germline ends. As for time point: newly diagnosed GD, antithyroid drugs for less than 3 months. PBMC RNA was the source of the TCR library. This sample was shared with a second study, whose subject was T cells in Graves' hyperthyroidism and ophthalmopathy.

This specimen was peripheral blood mononuclear cells (PBMCs), taken at new diagnosis, from a patient treated with antithyroid drugs. The origin of this receptor is a man aged 35 to 55 with Graves disease. The V call is TRBV11-1, the J call TRBJ2-1; no clear D. This CDR3 is CASSLNWGSSEQFF. DNA for the CDR3: TGTGCCAGCAGCTTAAACTGGGGATCAAGCGAGCAGTTCTTC.